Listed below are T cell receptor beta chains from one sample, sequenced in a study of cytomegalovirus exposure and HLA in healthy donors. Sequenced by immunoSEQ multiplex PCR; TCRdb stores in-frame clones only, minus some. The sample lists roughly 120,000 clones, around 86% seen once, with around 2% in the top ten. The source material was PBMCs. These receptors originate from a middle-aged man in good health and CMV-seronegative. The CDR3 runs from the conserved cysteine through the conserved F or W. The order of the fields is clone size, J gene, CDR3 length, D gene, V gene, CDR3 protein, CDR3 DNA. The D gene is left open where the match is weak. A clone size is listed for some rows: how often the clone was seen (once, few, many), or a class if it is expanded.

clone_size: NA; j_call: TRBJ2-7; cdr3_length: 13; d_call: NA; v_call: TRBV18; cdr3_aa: CASSPTPQAEQYF; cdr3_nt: TGTGCCAGCTCCCCAACCCCACAGGCCGAGCAGTACTTC
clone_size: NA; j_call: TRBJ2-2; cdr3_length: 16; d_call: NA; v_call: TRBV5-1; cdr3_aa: CASSLPQGGGTGELFF; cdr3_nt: TGCGCCAGCAGCTTGCCCCAGGGGGGAGGCACCGGGGAGCTGTTTTTT
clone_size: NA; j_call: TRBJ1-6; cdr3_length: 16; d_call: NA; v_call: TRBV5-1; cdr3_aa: CASSSTADRRDSPLHF; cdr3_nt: TGCGCCAGCAGCTCGACGGCGGATAGGAGGGATTCACCCCTCCACTTT
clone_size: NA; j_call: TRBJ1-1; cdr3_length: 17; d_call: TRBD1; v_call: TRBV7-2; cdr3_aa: CASSFTGTGNSFTEAFF; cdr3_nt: TGTGCCAGCAGCTTCACCGGGACAGGGAATAGCTTCACTGAAGCTTTCTTT
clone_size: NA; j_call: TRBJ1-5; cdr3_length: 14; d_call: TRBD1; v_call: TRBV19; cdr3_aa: CASSIRDRAQPQHF; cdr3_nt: TGTGCCAGTAGTATTAGGGACAGGGCACAGCCCCAGCATTTT
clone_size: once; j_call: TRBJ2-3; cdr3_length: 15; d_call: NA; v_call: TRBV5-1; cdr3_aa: CASSSAPTATDTQYF; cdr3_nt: TGCGCCAGCAGCTCGGCACCTACAGCCACAGATACGCAGTATTTT
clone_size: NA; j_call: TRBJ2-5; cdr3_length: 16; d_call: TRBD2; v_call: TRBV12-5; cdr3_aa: CASGLGLAGGQETQYF; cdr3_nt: TGTGCTAGTGGTTTAGGACTAGCGGGGGGGCAGGAGACCCAGTACTTC
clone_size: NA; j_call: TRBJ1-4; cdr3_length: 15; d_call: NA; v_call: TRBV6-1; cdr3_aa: CASTGHFERNEKLFF; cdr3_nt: TGTGCCAGCACGGGTCACTTCGAGAGAAATGAAAAACTGTTTTTT
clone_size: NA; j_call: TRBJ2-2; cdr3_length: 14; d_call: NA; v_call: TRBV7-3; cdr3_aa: CASSKTGAAGELFF; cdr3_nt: TGTGCCAGCAGCAAGACAGGAGCGGCCGGGGAGCTGTTTTTT
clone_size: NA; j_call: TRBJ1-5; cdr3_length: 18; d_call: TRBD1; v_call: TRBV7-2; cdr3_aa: CASSPTSRGRGSNQPQHF; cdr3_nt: TGTGCCAGCAGCCCTACTAGCAGGGGGCGTGGAAGCAATCAGCCCCAGCATTTT